This T cell receptor beta chain is from a study of siplizumab effects on memory and regulatory T cells. The repertoire was sequenced with immunoSEQ multiplex PCR; TCRdb's copy has only in-frame clones and lacks some. This table holds more than 95,000 clones, just over 90% found once. CDR3 size: 14 residues. Trimming removed 0 bases from V and 0 bases from J, with 4 bases in between. Germline V gene lookup returns CDR1 SGDLS and CDR2 YYNGEE. This clone has a handful of counts. The antigen is unknown. Broader study findings: Alloreactive sequences traceable to unstimulated CD4+ memory cells declined significantly under siplizumab.

The specimen sequenced was CD4+ T cells sorted from blood. This receptor was obtained from a human donor in good health. V is TRBV9 and J is TRBJ1-5; D gene ambiguous. The CDR3 DNA follows: TGTGCCAGCAGCGTAGACGGTAGCAATCAGCCCCAGCATTTT. Translating gives CASSVDGSNQPQHF.